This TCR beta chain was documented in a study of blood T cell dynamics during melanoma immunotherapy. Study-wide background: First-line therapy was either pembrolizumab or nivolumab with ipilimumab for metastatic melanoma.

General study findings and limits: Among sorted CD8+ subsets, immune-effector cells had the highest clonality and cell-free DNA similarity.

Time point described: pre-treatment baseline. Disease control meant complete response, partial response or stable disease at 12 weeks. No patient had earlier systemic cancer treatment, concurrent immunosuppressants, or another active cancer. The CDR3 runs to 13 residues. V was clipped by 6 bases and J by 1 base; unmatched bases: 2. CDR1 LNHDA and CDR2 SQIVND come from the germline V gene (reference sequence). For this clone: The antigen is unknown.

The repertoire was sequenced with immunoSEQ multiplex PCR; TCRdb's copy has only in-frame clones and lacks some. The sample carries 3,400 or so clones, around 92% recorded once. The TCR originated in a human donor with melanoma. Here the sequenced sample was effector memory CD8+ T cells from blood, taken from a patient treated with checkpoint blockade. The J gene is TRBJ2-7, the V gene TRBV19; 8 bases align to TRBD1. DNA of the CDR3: TGTGCCAGTAGGGGGACAGGTTCCTACGAGCAGTACTTC. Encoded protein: CASRGTGSYEQYF.